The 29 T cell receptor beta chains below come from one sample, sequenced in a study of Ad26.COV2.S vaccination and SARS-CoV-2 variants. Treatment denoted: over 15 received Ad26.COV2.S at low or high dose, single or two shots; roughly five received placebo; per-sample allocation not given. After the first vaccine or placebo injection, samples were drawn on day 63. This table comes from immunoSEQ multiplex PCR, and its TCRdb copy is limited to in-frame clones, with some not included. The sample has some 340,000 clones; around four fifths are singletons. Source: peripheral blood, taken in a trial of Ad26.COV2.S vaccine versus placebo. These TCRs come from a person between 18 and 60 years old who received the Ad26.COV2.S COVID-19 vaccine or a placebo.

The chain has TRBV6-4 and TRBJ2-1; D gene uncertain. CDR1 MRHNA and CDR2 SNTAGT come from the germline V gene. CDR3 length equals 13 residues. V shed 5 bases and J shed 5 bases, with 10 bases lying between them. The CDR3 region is CASSTGNDNEQFF. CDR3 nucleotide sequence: TGTGCCAGCAGTACGGGCAACGACAATGAGCAGTTCTTC.

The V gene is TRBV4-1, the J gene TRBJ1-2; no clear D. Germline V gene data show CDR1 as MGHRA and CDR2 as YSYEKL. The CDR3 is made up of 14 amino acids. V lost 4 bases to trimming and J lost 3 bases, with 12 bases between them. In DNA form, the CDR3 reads TGCGCCAGCAGCCGAGGTACTTTGGACTATGGCTACACCTTC. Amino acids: CASSRGTLDYGYTF.

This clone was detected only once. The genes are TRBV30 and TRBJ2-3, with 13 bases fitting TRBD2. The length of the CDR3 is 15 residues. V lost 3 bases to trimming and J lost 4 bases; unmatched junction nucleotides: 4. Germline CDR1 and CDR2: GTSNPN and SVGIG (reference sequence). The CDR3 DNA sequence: TGTGCCTGGAGCGCAACTAGCGGGGGGGCAGATACGCAGTATTTT. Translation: CAWSATSGGADTQYF. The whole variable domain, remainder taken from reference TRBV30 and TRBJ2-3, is SQTIHQWPATLVQPVGSPLSLECTVEGTSNPNLYWYRQAAGRGLQLLFYSVGIGQISSEVPQNLSASRPQDRQFILSSKKLLLSDSGFYLCAWSATSGGADTQYFGPGTRLTVL.

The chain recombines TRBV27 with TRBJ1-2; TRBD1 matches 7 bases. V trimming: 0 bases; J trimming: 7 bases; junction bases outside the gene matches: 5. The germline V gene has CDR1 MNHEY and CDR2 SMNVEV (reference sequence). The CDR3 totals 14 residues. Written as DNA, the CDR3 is TGTGCCAGCAGTTTATCGGCAGGGGGAAGTGGCTACACCTTC. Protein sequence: CASSLSAGGSGYTF.

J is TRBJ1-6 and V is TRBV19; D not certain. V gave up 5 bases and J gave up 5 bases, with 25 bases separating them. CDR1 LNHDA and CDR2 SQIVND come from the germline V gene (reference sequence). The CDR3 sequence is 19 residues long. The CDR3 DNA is TGTGCCAGTAGTTTTGCTCTGGGTGGCTCAGGACTTGATAATTCACCCCTCCACTTT. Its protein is CASSFALGGSGLDNSPLHF.

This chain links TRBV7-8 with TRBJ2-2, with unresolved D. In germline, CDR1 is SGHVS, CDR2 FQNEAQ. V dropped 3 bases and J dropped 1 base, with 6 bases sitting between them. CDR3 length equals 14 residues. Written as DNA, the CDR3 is TGTGCCAGCAGCTTCCAGCTGAACACCGGGGAGCTGTTTTTT. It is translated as CASSFQLNTGELFF. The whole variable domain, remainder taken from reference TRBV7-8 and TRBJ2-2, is GAGVSQSPRYKVAKRGQDVALRCDPISGHVSLFWYQQALGQGPEFLTYFQNEAQLDKSGLPSDRFFAERPEGSVSTLKIQRTQQEDSAVYLCASSFQLNTGELFFGEGSRLTVL.

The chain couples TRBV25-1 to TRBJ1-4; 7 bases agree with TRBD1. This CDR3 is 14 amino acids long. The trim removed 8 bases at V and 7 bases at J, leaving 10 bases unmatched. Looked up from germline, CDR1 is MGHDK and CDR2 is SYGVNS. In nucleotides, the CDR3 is TGTGCCAGCGTTAAAACAGGGGCACCTGAAAAACTGTTTTTT. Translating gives CASVKTGAPEKLFF.

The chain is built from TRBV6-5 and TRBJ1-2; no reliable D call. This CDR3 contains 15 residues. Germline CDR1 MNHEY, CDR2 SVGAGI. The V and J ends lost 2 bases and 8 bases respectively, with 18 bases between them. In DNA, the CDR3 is TGTGCCAGCAGTTACCCCTTCGGTGGAACCAGAGGCTACACCTTC. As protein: CASSYPFGGTRGYTF.

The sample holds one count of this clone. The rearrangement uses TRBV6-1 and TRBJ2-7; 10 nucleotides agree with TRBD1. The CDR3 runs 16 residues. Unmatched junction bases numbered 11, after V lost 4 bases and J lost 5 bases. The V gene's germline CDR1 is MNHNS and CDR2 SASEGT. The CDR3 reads CASSVDRGRRDDEQYF. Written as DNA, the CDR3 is TGTGCCAGCAGTGTCGACAGGGGGCGGAGAGACGACGAGCAGTACTTC.

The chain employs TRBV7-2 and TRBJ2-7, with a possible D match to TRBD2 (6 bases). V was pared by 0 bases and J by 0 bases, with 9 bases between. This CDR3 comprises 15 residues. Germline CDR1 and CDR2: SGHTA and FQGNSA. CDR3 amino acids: CASSLAGGISYEQYF. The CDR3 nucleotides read TGTGCCAGCAGCTTAGCGGGGGGAATCTCCTACGAGCAGTACTTC.

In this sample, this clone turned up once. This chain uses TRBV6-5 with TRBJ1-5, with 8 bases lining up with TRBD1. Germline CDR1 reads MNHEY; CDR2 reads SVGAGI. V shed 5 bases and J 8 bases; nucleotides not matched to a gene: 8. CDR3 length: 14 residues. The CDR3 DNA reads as TGTGCCAGCAGTACCCAGGGGGCCCGGAAGCCCCAGCATTTT. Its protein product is CASSTQGARKPQHF.

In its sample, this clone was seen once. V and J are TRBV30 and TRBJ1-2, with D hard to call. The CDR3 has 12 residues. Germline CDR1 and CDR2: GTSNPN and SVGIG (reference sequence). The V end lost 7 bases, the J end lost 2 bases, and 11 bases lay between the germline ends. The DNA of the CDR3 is TGTGCCTCGCCGACTGCGAACTATGGCTACACCTTC. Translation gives CASPTANYGYTF. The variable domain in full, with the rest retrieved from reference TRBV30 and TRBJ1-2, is SQTIHQWPATLVQPVGSPLSLECTVEGTSNPNLYWYRQAAGRGLQLLFYSVGIGQISSEVPQNLSASRPQDRQFILSSKKLLLSDSGFYLCASPTANYGYTFGSGTRLTVV.

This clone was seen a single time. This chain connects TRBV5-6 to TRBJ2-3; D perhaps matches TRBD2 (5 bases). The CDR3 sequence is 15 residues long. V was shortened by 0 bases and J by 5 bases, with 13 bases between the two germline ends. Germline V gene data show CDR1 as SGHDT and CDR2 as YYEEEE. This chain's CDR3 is CASSLGPMGEDTQYF. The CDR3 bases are TGTGCCAGCAGCTTGGGACCGATGGGAGAAGATACGCAGTATTTT.

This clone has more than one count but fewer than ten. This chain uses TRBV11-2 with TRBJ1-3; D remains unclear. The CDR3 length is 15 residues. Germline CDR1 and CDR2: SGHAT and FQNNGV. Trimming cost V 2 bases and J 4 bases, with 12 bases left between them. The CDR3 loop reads CASSLRLGDGNTIYF. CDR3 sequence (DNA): TGTGCCAGCAGCTTAAGGCTGGGCGACGGAAACACCATATATTTT.

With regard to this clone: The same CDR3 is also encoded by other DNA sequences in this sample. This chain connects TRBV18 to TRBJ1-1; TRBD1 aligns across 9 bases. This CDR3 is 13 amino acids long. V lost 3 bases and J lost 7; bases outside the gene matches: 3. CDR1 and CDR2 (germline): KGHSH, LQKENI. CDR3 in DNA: TGTGCCAGCTCACCGGGACAGGGACGTGAAGCTTTCTTT. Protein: CASSPGQGREAFF.

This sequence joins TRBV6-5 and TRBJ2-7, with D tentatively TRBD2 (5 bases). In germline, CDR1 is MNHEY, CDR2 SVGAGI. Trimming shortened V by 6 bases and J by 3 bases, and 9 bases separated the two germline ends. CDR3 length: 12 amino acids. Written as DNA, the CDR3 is TGTGCCAGCAGAAAGGACTTCTACGAGCAGTACTTC. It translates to CASRKDFYEQYF.

The CDR3 sequence: CASSFGNTEAFF. The DNA of the CDR3 is TGTGCCAGCAGCTTCGGGAACACTGAAGCTTTCTTT. This chain links TRBV7-8 with TRBJ1-1, with no clear D. Germline CDR1 and CDR2: SGHVS and FQNEAQ. The CDR3 is made up of 12 amino acids. Trimming stripped 3 bases from V and 1 base from J, with 3 bases between.

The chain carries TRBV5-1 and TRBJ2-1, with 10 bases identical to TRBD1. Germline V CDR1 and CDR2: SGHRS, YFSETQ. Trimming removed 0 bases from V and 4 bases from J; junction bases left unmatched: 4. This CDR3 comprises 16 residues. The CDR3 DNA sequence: TGCGCCAGCAGCTTGGGACAGGGGGCGTCTTACAATGAGCAGTTCTTC. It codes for CASSLGQGASYNEQFF.

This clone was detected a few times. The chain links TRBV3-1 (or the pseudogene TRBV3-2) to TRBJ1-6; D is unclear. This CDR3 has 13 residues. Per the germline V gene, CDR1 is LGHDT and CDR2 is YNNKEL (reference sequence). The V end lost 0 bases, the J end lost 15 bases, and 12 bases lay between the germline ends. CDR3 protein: CASSQDLQGLLHF. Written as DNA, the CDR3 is TGTGCCAGCAGCCAAGACCTACAAGGACTCCTCCACTTT.

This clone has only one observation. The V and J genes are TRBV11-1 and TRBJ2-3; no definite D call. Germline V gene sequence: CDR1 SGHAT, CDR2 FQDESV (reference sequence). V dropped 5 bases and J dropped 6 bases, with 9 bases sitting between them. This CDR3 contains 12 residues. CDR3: CASSPGPDTQYF. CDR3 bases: TGTGCCAGCAGCCCTGGACCGGATACGCAGTATTTT.

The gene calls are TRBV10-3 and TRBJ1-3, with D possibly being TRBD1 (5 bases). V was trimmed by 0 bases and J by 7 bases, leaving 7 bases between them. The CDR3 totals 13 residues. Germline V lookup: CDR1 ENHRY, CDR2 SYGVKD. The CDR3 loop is CAISESGDNTIYF. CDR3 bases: TGTGCCATCAGTGAGTCGGGGGATAACACCATATATTTT.

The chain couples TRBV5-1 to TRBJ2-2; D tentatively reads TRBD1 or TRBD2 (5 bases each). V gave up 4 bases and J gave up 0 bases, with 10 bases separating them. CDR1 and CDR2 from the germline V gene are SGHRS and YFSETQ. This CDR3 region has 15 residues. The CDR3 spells CASSPGPTNTGELFF. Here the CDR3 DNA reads TGCGCCAGCAGCCCGGGACCCACGAACACCGGGGAGCTGTTTTTT.

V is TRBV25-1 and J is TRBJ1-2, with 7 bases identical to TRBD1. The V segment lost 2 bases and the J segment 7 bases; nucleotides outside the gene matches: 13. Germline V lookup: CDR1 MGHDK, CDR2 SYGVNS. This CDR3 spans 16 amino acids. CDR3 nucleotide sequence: TGTGCCAGCAGTGAAGTGGGGGCAGGGGGTGGGTTTGGCTACACCTTC. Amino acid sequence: CASSEVGAGGGFGYTF.

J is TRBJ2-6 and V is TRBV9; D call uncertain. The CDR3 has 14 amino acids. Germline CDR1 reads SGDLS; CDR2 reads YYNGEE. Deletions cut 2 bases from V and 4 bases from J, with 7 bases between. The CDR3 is CASSVGSGANVLTF. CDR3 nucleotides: TGTGCCAGCAGCGTGGGTTCAGGGGCCAACGTCCTGACTTTC.

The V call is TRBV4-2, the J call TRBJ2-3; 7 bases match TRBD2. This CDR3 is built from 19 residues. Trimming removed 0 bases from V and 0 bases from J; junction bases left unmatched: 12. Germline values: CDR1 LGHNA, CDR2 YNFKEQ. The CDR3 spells CASSQEWGLHEISTDTQYF. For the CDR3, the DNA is TGTGCCAGCAGCCAAGAATGGGGACTACACGAAATCAGCACAGATACGCAGTATTTT.

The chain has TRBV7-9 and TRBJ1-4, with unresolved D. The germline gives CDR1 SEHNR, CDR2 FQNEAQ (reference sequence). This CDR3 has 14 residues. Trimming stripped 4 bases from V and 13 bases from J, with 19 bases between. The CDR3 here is CASSSLNSPLLLFF. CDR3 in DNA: TGTGCCAGCAGCTCCCTAAATAGTCCTCTTCTACTGTTTTTT. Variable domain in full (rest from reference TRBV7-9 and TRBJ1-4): DTGVSQNPRHKITKRGQNVTFRCDPISEHNRLYWYRQTLGQGPEFLTYFQNEAQLEKSRLLSDRFSAERPKGSFSTLEIQRTEQGDSAMYLCASSSLNSPLLLFFGSGTQLSVL.

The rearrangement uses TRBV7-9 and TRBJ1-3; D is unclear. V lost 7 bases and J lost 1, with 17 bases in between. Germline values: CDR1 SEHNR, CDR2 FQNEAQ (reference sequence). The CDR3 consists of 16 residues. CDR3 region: CASTPNGRLSGNTIYF. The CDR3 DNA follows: TGTGCCAGCACCCCGAATGGGAGACTTTCTGGAAACACCATATATTTT.

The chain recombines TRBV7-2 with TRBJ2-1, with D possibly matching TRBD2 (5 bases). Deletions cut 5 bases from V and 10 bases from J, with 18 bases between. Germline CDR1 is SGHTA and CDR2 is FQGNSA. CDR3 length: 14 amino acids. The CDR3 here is CASSPSASLGEQFF. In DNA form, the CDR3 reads TGTGCCAGCAGCCCCTCGGCTAGCTTAGGGGAGCAGTTCTTC.

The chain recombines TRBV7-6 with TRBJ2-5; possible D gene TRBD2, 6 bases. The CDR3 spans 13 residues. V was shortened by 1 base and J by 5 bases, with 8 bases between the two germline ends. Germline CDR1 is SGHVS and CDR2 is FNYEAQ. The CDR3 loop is CASSLGRGETQYF. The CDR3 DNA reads TGTGCCAGCAGCTTAGGCCGGGGGGAGACCCAGTACTTC.